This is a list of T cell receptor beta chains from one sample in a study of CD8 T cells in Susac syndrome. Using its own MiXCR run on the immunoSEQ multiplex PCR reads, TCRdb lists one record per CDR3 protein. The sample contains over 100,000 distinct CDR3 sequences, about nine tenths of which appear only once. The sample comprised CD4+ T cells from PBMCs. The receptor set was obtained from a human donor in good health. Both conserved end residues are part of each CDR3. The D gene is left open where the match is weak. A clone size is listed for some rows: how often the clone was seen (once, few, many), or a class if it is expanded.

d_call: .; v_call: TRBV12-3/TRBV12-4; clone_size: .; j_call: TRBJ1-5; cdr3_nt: TGTGCCAGCAGTTTATACCACGGGGGTCAGCCCCAGCATTTT; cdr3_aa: CASSLYHGGQPQHF
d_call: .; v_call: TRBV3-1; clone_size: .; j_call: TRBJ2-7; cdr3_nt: TGTGCCAGCAGCCGCCCGGGGACGGTGAGCTCCTACGAGCAGTACTTC; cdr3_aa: CASSRPGTVSSYEQYF
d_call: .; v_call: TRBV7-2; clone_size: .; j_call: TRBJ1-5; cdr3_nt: TGTGCCAGCAGCTTAGGCGCCAAAGGGAAAATGGCCATAAATCAGCCCCAGCATTTT; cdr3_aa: CASSLGAKGKMAINQPQHF
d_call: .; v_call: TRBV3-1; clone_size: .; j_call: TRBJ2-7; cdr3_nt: TGTGCCAGCAGCCAAGAGTTCGACGGTTTTGTGAAGCAGTACTTC; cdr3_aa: CASSQEFDGFVKQYF
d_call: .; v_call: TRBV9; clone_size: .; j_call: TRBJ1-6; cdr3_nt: TGTGCCAGCAGCGGCGCTGCCAGTGGGAATTCACCCCTCCACTTT; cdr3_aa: CASSGAASGNSPLHF
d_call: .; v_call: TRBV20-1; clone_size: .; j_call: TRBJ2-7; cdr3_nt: TGCAGTGCTCTCCGGGTGCGCGAGCAGTACTTC; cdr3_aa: CSALRVREQYF
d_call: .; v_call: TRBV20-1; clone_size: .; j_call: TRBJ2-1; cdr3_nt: TGCAGTGCTAGGCAACGTGAAAGGTATGAGCAGTTCTTC; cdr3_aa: CSARQRERYEQFF
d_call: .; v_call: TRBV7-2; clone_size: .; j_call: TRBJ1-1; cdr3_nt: TGTGCCAGCAGCGCTCAGATGAACACTGAAGCTTTCTTT; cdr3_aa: CASSAQMNTEAFF
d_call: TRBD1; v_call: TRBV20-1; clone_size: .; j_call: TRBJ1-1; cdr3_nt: TGCAGTGCTATAGTACGGACAGGGGTCACTGAAGCTTTCTTT; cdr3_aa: CSAIVRTGVTEAFF
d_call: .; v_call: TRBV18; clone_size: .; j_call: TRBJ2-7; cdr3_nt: TGTGCCAGCTCACCATCTACCGACGAGCAGTACTTC; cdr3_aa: CASSPSTDEQYF
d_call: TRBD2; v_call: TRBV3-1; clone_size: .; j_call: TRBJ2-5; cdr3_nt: TGTGCCAGCAGCCAAGTTCTAGCGGGGGAAGAGACCCAGTACTTC; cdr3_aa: CASSQVLAGEETQYF
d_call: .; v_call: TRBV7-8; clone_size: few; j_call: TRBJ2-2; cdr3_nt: TGTGCCAGCAGCCCAGACCCCGGGGAGCTGTTTTTT; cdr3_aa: CASSPDPGELFF
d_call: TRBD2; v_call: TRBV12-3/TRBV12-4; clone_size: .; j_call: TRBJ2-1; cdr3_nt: TGTGCCAGCAGAAGACTAGCAGGCGATGAGCAGTTCTTC; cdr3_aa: CASRRLAGDEQFF
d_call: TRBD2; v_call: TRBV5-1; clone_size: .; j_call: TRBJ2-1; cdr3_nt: TGCGCCAGCAGCTTTGGCCGGGGAGGGAACAATGAGCAGTTCTTC; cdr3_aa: CASSFGRGGNNEQFF
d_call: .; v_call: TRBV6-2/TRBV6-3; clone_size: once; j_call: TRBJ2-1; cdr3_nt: TGTGCCAGCAGCCACTCAACGGGGCCGTACAATGAGCAGTTCTTC; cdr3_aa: CASSHSTGPYNEQFF
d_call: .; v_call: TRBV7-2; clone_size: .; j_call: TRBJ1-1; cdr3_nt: TGTGCCAGCAGCCCGGGACACGCGAACACTGAAGCTTTCTTT; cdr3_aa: CASSPGHANTEAFF
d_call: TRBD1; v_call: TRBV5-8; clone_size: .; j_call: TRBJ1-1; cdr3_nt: TGTGCCAGCAGTTTGCGAGGCCGGGACAGAAACACTGAAGCTTTCTTT; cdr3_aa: CASSLRGRDRNTEAFF
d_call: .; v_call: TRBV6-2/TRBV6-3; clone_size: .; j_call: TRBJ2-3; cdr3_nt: TGTGCCAGCAGTTGGGTCCCCGAGAGGAGCACAGATACGCAGTATTTT; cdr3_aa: CASSWVPERSTDTQYF
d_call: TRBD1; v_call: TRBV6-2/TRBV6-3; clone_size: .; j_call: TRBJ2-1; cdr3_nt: TGTGCCATCACAGGGGGCTGGAATGAGCAGTTCTTC; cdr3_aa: CAITGGWNEQFF